The clone carrying this T cell receptor (beta chain) was recorded at least ten times. Its specificity is unknown. The sample is drawn from a study of T-cell reconstitution after alpha-beta-depleted transplantation in children. Study-level results: The main origin of T-cell counts and diversity one year after transplant was newly produced T cells.

Researchers prepared the TCRbeta library using unique molecular identifiers, the study reports. TCRdb recomputed calls from the PCR reads with MiXCR, one row per CDR3 protein. This table has hundreds of thousands of distinct CDR3 sequences, around 13% appearing once. Germline CDR1 is DFQATT and CDR2 is SNEGSKA (reference sequence). The junction had 12 bases not matched to a gene; V was cut back by 6 bases and J by 8 bases. CDR3 length: 15 residues. The sequence derives from a girl aged 2-10 years with congenital amegakaryocytic thrombocytopenia, due to receive a stem cell transplant. The sample consisted of PBMCs, taken before TCRalphabeta/CD19-depleted stem cell transplant. The chain uses TRBV20-1 and TRBJ2-1, with 11 bases fitting TRBD2. The CDR3 DNA reads TGCAGTGCCACCCGCACTAGCGGGAGTAGCGATGAGCAGTTCTTC. This codes for CSATRTSGSSDEQFF.